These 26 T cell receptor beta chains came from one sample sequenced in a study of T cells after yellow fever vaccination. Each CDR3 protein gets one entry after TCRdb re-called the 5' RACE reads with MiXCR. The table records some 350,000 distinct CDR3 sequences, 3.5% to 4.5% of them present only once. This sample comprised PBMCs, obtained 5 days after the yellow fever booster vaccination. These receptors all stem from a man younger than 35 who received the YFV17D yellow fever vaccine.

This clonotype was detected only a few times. CDR3 sequence: CASRPGGNEQFF. DNA of the CDR3: TGTGCCAGCAGACCGGGGGGGAATGAGCAGTTCTTC. The chain employs TRBV2 and TRBJ2-1, with 8 bases that match TRBD2. The CDR3 spans 12 residues. With V trimmed by 6 bases and J by 7 bases, 2 bases remained unmatched. Germline V gene sequence: CDR1 SNHLY, CDR2 FYNNEI.

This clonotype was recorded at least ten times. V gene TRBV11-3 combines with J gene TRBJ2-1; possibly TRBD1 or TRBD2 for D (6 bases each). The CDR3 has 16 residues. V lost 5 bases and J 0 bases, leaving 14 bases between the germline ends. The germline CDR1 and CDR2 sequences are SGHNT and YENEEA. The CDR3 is CASSVRGASSYNEQFF. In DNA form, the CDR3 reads TGTGCCAGCAGCGTAAGGGGGGCCAGCTCCTACAATGAGCAGTTCTTC.

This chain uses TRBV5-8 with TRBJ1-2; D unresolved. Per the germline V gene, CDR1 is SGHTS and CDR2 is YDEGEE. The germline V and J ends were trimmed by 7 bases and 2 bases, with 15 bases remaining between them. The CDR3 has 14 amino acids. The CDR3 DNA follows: TGTGCCAGCGAACCCCGGACGGCCAACTATGGCTACACCTTC. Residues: CASEPRTANYGYTF.

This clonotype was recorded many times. The CDR3 DNA follows: TGCGCCAGCAGCCAAGACCCCGGGGGCAATCAGCCCCAGCATTTT. Translation gives CASSQDPGGNQPQHF. This chain uses TRBV4-3 with TRBJ1-5, with D unclear. The CDR3 extends over 15 amino acids. V lost 0 bases and J 2 bases, leaving 8 bases between the germline ends. CDR1 and CDR2 (germline): LGHNA, YSLEER.

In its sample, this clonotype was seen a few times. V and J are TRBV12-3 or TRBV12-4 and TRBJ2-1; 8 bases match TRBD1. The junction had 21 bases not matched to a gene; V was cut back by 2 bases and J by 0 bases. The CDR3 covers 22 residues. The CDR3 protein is CASSLQVRGLRNKILSYNEQFF. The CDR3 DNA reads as TGTGCCAGCAGTTTACAAGTCAGGGGGCTTAGAAATAAGATCCTCTCCTACAATGAGCAGTTCTTC.

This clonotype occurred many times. The CDR3 nucleotides are TGCGCCAGCAGCTTGGAAGATACGCAGTATTTT. Translation gives CASSLEDTQYF. The rearrangement uses TRBV5-1 and TRBJ2-3; no reliable D call. CDR1 and CDR2 from the germline V gene are SGHRS and YFSETQ. CDR3 length equals 11 residues. Trimming stripped 0 bases from V and 5 bases from J, with 1 base between.

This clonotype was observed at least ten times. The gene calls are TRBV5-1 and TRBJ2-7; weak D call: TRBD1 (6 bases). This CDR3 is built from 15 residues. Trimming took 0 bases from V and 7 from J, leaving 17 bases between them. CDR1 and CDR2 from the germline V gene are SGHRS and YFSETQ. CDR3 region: CASSLVAGAFGEQYF. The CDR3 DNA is TGCGCCAGCAGCTTGGTTGCAGGGGCCTTCGGGGAGCAGTACTTC. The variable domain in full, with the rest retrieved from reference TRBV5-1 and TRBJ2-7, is KAGVTQTPRYLIKTRGQQVTLSCSPISGHRSVSWYQQTPGQGLQFLFEYFSETQRNKGNFPGRFSGRQFSNSRSEMNVSTLELGDSALYLCASSLVAGAFGEQYFGPGTRLTVT.

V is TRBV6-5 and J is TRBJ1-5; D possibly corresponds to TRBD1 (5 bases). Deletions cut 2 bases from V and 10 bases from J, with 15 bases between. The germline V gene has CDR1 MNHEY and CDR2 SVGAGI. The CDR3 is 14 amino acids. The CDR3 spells CASSYGASRGPQHF. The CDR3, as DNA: TGTGCCAGCAGTTACGGGGCATCGCGGGGACCCCAGCATTTT.

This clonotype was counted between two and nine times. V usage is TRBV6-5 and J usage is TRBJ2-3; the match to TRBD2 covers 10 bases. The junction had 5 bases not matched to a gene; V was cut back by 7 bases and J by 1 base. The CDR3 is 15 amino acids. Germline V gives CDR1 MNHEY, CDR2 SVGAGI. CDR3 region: CASTRTSGGTDTQYF. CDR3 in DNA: TGTGCCAGCACCCGAACTAGCGGGGGCACAGATACGCAGTATTTT.

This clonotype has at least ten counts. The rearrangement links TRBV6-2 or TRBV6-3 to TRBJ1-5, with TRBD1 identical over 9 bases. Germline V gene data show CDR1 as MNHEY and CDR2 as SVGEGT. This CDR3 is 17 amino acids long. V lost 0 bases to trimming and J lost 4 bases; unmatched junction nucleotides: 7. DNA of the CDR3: TGTGCCAGCAGTTACTCTCCGGGACAGGGATCAAATCAGCCCCAGCATTTT. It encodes CASSYSPGQGSNQPQHF.

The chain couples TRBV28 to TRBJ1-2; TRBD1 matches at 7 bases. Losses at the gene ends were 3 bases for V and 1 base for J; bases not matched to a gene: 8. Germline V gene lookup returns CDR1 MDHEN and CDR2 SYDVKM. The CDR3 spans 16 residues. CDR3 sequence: CASSLYGQVDNYGYTF. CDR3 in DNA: TGTGCCAGCAGTTTGTATGGACAGGTGGATAACTATGGCTACACCTTC.

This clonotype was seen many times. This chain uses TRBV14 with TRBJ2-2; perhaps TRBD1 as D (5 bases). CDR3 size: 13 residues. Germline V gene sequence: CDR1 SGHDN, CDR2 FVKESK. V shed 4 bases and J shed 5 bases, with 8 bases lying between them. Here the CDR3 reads CASSRDSTGELFF. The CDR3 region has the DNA TGTGCCAGCAGCCGTGACAGTACCGGGGAGCTGTTTTTT.

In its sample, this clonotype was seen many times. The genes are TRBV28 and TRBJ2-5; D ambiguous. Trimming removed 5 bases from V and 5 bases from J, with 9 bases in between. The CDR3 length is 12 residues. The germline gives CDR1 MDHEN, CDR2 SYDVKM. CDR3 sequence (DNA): TGTGCCAGCAGTACAAACGAGGAGACCCAGTACTTC. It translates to CASSTNEETQYF. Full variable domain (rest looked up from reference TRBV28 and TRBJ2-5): DVKVTQSSRYLVKRTGEKVFLECVQDMDHENMFWYRQDPGLGLRLIYFSYDVKMKEKGDIPEGYSVSREKKERFSLILESASTNQTSMYLCASSTNEETQYFGPGTRLLVL.

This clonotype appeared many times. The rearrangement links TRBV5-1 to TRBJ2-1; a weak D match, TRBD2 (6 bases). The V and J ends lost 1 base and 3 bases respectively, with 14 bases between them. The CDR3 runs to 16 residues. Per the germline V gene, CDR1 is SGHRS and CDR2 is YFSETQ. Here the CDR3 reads CASSLFPRGNYNEQFF. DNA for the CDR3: TGCGCCAGCAGCTTGTTCCCCCGGGGGAACTACAATGAGCAGTTCTTC.

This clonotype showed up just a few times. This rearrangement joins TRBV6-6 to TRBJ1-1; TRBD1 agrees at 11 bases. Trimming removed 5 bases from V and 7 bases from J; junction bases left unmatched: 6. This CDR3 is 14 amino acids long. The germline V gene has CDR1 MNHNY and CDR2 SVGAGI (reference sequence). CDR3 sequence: CASSDGTGGNEAFF. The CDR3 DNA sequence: TGTGCCAGCAGTGACGGGACAGGGGGGAATGAAGCTTTCTTT.

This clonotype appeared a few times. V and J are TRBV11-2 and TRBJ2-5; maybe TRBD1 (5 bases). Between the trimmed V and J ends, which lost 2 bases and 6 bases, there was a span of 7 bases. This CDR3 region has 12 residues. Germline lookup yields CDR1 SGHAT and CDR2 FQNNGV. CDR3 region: CASSLLGQTQYF. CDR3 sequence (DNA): TGTGCCAGCAGCTTACTGGGGCAGACCCAGTACTTC.

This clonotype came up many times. In DNA, the CDR3 is TGTGCCAGCAGCCTTGGACAGGGGATTCGCACAGATACGCAGTATTTT. Translating gives CASSLGQGIRTDTQYF. The chain joins TRBV6-6 to TRBJ2-3, with TRBD1 matching over 9 bases. The ends lost 6 bases at V and 1 base at J; junction bases unmatched: 8. The CDR3 covers 16 residues. The germline CDR1 and CDR2 sequences are MNHNY and SVGAGI (reference sequence).

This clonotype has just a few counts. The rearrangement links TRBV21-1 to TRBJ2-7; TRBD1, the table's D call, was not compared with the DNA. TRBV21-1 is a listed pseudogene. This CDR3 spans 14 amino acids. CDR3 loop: CASRRGQGSNEQYF. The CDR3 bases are TGTGCCAGCAGGAGAGGACAGGGTTCAAATGAGCAGTACTTC.

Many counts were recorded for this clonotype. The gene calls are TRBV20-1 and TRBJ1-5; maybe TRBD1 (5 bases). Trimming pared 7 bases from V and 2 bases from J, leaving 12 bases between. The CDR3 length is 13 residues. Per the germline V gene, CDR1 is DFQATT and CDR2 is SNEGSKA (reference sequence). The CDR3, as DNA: TGCAGTGGAAGCGGGGACGGCAATCAGCCCCAGCATTTT. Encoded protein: CSGSGDGNQPQHF.

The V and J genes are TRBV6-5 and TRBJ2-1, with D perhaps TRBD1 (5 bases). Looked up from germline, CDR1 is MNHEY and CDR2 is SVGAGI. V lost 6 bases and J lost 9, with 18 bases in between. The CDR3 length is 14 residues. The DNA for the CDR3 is TGTGCCAGCAGCCGAGCCACAGGTTACGGTGAGCAGTTCTTC. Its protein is CASSRATGYGEQFF.

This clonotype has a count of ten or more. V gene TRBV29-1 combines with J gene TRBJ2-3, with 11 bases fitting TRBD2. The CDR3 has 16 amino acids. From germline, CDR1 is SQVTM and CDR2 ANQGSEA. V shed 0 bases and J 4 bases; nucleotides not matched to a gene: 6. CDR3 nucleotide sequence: TGCAGCGTTGAAGATGGGACTAGCGGAATTGCAGATACGCAGTATTTT. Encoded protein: CSVEDGTSGIADTQYF.

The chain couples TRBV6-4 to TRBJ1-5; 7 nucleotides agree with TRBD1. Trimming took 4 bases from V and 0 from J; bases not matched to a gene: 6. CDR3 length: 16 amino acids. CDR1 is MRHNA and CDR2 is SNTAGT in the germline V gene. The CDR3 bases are TGTGCCAGCAGTGCCTCCAGGGGGGTTAGCAATCAGCCCCAGCATTTT. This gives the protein CASSASRGVSNQPQHF.

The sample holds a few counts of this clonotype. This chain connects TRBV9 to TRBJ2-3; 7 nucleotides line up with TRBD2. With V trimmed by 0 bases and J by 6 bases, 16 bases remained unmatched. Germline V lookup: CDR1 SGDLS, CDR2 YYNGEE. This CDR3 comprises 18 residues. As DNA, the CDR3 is TGTGCCAGCAGCGTAGCCCCTCCGCGTCCGCGGGGGTACGATACGCAGTATTTT. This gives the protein CASSVAPPRPRGYDTQYF.

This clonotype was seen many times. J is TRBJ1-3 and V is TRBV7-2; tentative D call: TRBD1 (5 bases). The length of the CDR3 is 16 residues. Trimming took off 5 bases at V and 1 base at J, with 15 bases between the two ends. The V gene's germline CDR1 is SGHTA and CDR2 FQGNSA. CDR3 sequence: CASSQSTAGSGNTIYF. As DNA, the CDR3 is TGTGCCAGCAGCCAAAGCACCGCAGGGTCTGGAAACACCATATATTTT.

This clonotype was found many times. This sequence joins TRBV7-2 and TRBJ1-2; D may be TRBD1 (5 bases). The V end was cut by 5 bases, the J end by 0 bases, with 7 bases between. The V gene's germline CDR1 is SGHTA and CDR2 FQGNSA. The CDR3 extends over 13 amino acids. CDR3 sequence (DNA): TGTGCCAGCAGCCGGGGGGCTAACTATGGCTACACCTTC. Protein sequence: CASSRGANYGYTF.

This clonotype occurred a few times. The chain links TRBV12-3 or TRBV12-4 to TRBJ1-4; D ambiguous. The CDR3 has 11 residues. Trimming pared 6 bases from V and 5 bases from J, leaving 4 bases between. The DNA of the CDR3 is TGTGCCAGCAGCTTCAATGAAAAACTGTTTTTT. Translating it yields CASSFNEKLFF.